Presented here are 14 T cell receptor beta chains from one specimen sequenced in a study of PD-L1 blockade in urothelial cancer. The repertoire was sequenced with immunoSEQ multiplex PCR; TCRdb's copy has only in-frame clones and lacks some. Of tens of thousands of clones listed, 85% to 90% are singletons. Time point: pretreatment peripheral blood. The specimen comprised PBMCs, sampled around atezolizumab (anti-PD-L1) treatment. The receptors were gathered from a man between 65 and 85 years old with urothelial cancer.

The chain joins TRBV7-2 to TRBJ2-2; TRBD2 might be the D (5 bases). CDR1 and CDR2 (germline): SGHTA, FQGNSA. Trimming shortened V by 5 bases and J by 8 bases, and 12 bases separated the two germline ends. The CDR3 consists of 13 residues. The CDR3, as DNA: TGTGCCAGCAGCAGAACTAGAGTGGGGGAGCTGTTTTTT. It translates to CASSRTRVGELFF.

The chain has TRBV6-5 and TRBJ2-7; D is ambiguous. CDR3 size: 14 residues. CDR1 and CDR2 from the germline V gene are MNHEY and SVGAGI. Trimming pared 4 bases from V and 3 bases from J, leaving 13 bases between. The CDR3 loop is CASSSSRLVYEQYF. CDR3 coding DNA: TGTGCCAGCAGTTCAAGTCGGCTAGTCTACGAGCAGTACTTC.

The CDR3 reads CSRTGQETQYF. The CDR3 DNA follows: TGCAGCCGGACTGGGCAAGAGACCCAGTACTTC. The rearrangement uses TRBV1 and TRBJ2-5; TRBD2, the table's D call, lacks a check against the DNA. TRBV1 is a pseudogene locus. The CDR3 has 11 residues.

This chain uses TRBV6-1 with TRBJ2-3; D is undetermined. Trimming shortened V by 2 bases and J by 6 bases, and 18 bases separated the two germline ends. The germline gives CDR1 MNHNS, CDR2 SASEGT. CDR3 length equals 16 residues. CDR3 DNA sequence: TGTGCCAGCAGTGAAAACCTAGGATGGGTCTCCGATACGCAGTATTTT. It codes for CASSENLGWVSDTQYF.

The rearrangement joins TRBV5-6 to TRBJ2-7; 7 nucleotides match TRBD2. Germline CDR1 SGHDT, CDR2 YYEEEE. J lost 3 bases, V lost 2 bases, and 5 bases had no gene match. The CDR3 is 14 amino acids. Written as DNA, the CDR3 is TGTGCCAGCAGCTTACTAGCGTTGGGCTACGAGCAGTACTTC. This codes for CASSLLALGYEQYF.

The rearrangement joins TRBV5-4 to TRBJ2-5; possible D gene TRBD2, 5 bases. In germline, CDR1 is SGHNT, CDR2 YYREEE (reference sequence). V was cut by 2 bases and J by 5 bases, with 13 bases left in between. This CDR3 comprises 14 residues. The CDR3 DNA reads TGTGCCAGCAGCTTAGCTAGCATCGGGGAGACCCAGTACTTC. Translating it yields CASSLASIGETQYF. Variable domain in full (rest from reference TRBV5-4 and TRBJ2-5): ETGVTQSPTHLIKTRGQQVTLRCSSQSGHNTVSWYQQALGQGPQFIFQYYREEENGRGNFPPRFSGLQFPNYSSELNVNALELDDSALYLCASSLASIGETQYFGPGTRLLVL.

This chain joins TRBV7-8 and TRBJ2-2, with TRBD1 matching over 7 bases. The CDR3 runs 14 residues. Germline-derived CDR1 and CDR2 are SGHVS and FQNEAQ. The trim removed 4 bases at V and 3 bases at J, leaving 2 bases unmatched. The CDR3 sequence is CASSSGTDTGELFF. CDR3 DNA: TGTGCCAGCAGCTCCGGGACAGACACCGGGGAGCTGTTTTTT. The full variable domain, rest sourced from reference TRBV7-8 and TRBJ2-2, is GAGVSQSPRYKVAKRGQDVALRCDPISGHVSLFWYQQALGQGPEFLTYFQNEAQLDKSGLPSDRFFAERPEGSVSTLKIQRTQQEDSAVYLCASSSGTDTGELFFGEGSRLTVL.

CDR3 nucleotides: TGTGCCAGCAGCTTGAGCGGTGGCACCGGGGAGCTGTTTTTT. It yields the protein CASSLSGGTGELFF. The V call is TRBV11-2, the J call TRBJ2-2; perhaps TRBD2 as D (5 bases). V was shortened by 3 bases and J by 4 bases, with 9 bases between the two germline ends. From germline, CDR1 is SGHAT and CDR2 FQNNGV. This CDR3 region has 14 residues.

The rearrangement joins TRBV6-1 to TRBJ1-5, with a weak D call TRBD1 (6 bases). V was shortened by 8 bases and J by 1 base, with 12 bases between the two germline ends. Germline CDR1 MNHNS, CDR2 SASEGT. The CDR3 is 14 residues long. CDR3 nucleotides: TGTGCCAGCTTACAGGGCTTGAGCAATCAGCCCCAGCATTTT. Translation: CASLQGLSNQPQHF.

V is TRBV29-1 and J is TRBJ1-2, with D perhaps matching TRBD1 (5 bases). CDR1 SQVTM and CDR2 ANQGSEA come from the germline V gene. Trimming cost V 1 base and J 2 bases, with 11 bases left between them. The CDR3 has 14 amino acids. The CDR3 is CSVEVKEGNYGYTF. In nucleotides, the CDR3 is TGCAGCGTTGAAGTGAAGGAGGGGAACTATGGCTACACCTTC.

V is TRBV5-8 and J is TRBJ2-7, with D perhaps TRBD2 (5 bases). CDR1 is SGHTS, CDR2 YDEGEE, per germline. This CDR3 contains 11 residues. The ends were cut back, 3 bases at V and 9 bases at J, with 10 bases in the middle. The DNA for the CDR3 is TGTGCCAGCAGCTATCGAGGAGGGCAGTACTTC. Translated: CASSYRGGQYF.

The V call is TRBV5-8, the J call TRBJ1-1; 8 bases agree with TRBD1. The germline gives CDR1 SGHTS, CDR2 YDEGEE. The CDR3 runs 16 residues. The trim removed 3 bases at V and 3 bases at J, leaving 10 bases unmatched. The CDR3 loop is CASSYRTGSWYTEAFF. CDR3 sequence (DNA): TGTGCCAGCAGCTATAGGACAGGGTCCTGGTACACTGAAGCTTTCTTT.

The V and J genes are TRBV4-1 and TRBJ2-3; 8 nucleotides line up with TRBD1. Trimming removed 5 bases from V and 3 bases from J; junction bases left unmatched: 4. This CDR3 has 14 residues. CDR1 MGHRA and CDR2 YSYEKL come from the germline V gene. The CDR3 region is CASSFDRGTDTQYF. As DNA, the CDR3 is TGCGCCAGCAGCTTTGACAGGGGTACAGATACGCAGTATTTT.

The CDR3 coding sequence is TGTGCCAGCAGGGCGGCCGGGGGGGCAGAGACCCAGTACTTC. The encoded protein is CASRAAGGAETQYF. This rearrangement joins TRBV27 to TRBJ2-5, with 8 bases that match TRBD2. V was pared by 6 bases and J by 4 bases, with 7 bases of the junction left unmatched. This CDR3 comprises 14 residues. Per germline, CDR1 MNHEY and CDR2 SMNVEV (reference sequence).